This T cell receptor beta chain originates from a study of Ad26.COV2.S vaccination and SARS-CoV-2 variants. The repertoire was sequenced with immunoSEQ multiplex PCR; TCRdb's copy has only in-frame clones and lacks some. The sample holds 350,000 to 550,000 clones, 89% seen once. As to treatment: 15 to 20 received Ad26.COV2.S at low or high dose, single or two shots; a few received placebo; per-sample allocation not given. Sampling took place 63 days after the first vaccine or placebo injection. Boston provided a donor who was an adult aged 18-55 years. The CDR3 has 12 amino acids. V was shortened by 5 bases and J by 8 bases, with 13 bases between the two germline ends. CDR1 is SGHRS, CDR2 YFSETQ, per germline.

This chain connects TRBV5-1 to TRBJ1-2; D gene ambiguous. The receptor was derived from a person between 18 and 65 years old who received the Ad26.COV2.S COVID-19 vaccine or a placebo. Material: peripheral blood, obtained in a trial of Ad26.COV2.S vaccine versus placebo. DNA for the CDR3: TGCGCCAGCAGATTAAATTATGGAGGCTACACCTTC. Translated: CASRLNYGGYTF.